This T cell receptor beta chain was found in a study of cytomegalovirus exposure and HLA in healthy donors. CDR3 size: 15 residues. CDR1 is MNHEY, CDR2 SVGAGI, per germline. V lost 4 bases and J lost 4; bases outside the gene matches: 4. This clone was found a few times. The PCR contained 60 Vbeta and 13 Jbeta primers. Generated by immunoSEQ multiplex PCR, the TCRdb table keeps only in-frame clones and is missing some. The table shows over 55,000 clones, with around 83% occurring only once. The V call is TRBV6-5, the J call TRBJ1-6, with 7 bases matching TRBD1. This clonotype originated in a man aged 40-55 years in good health and CMV-seronegative. Sequencing was carried out using PBMCs. CDR3 sequence reads: CASSSDRAYNSPLHF. For the CDR3, the DNA is TGTGCCAGCAGTTCCGACAGGGCTTATAATTCACCCCTCCACTTT.